This TCR beta chain was found in a study of blood T cell repertoires in COVID-19. Study context: The study drew acute and convalescent COVID-19 samples from the United States, Italy and Spain.

Per the authors' pipeline: Reference gene primers were amplified, and this amplification served to estimate nucleated cell counts. Sequenced by immunoSEQ multiplex PCR; TCRdb stores in-frame clones only, minus some. D and trimming come from the DNA, and the V and J calls and clone size come from that table. Among about 160,000 clones, over 65% were seen once, and the ten largest hold roughly 8.6%. Looked up from germline, CDR1 is SGDLS and CDR2 is YYNGEE. The CDR3 has 16 residues. V was shortened by 0 bases and J by 5 bases, with 15 bases between the two germline ends. This clone was observed a few times.

Source material: peripheral blood. This TCR came from a man aged 60 to 75 with acute or convalescent COVID-19. The rearrangement links TRBV9 to TRBJ2-1, with D possibly being TRBD1 (5 bases). The DNA of the CDR3 is TGTGCCAGCAGCGTAGCGCCCAGGGATTGGAACAATGAGCAGTTCTTC. Translation: CASSVAPRDWNNEQFF.